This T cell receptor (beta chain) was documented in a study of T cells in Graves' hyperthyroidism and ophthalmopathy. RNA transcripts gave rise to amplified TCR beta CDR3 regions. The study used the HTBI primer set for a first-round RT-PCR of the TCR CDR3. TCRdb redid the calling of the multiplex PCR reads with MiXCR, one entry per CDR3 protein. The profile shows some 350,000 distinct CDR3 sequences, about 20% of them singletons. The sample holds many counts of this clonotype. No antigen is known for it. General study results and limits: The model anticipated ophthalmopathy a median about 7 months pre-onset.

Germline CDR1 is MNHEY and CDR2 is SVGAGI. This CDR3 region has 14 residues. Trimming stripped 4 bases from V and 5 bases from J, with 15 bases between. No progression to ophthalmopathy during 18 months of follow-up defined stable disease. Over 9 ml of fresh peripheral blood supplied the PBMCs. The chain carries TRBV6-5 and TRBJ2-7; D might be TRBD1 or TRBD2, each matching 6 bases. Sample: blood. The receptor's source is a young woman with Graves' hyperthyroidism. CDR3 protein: CASSSGAFVNEQYF. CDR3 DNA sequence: TGTGCCAGCAGTTCGGGGGCTTTCGTAAACGAGCAGTACTTC.